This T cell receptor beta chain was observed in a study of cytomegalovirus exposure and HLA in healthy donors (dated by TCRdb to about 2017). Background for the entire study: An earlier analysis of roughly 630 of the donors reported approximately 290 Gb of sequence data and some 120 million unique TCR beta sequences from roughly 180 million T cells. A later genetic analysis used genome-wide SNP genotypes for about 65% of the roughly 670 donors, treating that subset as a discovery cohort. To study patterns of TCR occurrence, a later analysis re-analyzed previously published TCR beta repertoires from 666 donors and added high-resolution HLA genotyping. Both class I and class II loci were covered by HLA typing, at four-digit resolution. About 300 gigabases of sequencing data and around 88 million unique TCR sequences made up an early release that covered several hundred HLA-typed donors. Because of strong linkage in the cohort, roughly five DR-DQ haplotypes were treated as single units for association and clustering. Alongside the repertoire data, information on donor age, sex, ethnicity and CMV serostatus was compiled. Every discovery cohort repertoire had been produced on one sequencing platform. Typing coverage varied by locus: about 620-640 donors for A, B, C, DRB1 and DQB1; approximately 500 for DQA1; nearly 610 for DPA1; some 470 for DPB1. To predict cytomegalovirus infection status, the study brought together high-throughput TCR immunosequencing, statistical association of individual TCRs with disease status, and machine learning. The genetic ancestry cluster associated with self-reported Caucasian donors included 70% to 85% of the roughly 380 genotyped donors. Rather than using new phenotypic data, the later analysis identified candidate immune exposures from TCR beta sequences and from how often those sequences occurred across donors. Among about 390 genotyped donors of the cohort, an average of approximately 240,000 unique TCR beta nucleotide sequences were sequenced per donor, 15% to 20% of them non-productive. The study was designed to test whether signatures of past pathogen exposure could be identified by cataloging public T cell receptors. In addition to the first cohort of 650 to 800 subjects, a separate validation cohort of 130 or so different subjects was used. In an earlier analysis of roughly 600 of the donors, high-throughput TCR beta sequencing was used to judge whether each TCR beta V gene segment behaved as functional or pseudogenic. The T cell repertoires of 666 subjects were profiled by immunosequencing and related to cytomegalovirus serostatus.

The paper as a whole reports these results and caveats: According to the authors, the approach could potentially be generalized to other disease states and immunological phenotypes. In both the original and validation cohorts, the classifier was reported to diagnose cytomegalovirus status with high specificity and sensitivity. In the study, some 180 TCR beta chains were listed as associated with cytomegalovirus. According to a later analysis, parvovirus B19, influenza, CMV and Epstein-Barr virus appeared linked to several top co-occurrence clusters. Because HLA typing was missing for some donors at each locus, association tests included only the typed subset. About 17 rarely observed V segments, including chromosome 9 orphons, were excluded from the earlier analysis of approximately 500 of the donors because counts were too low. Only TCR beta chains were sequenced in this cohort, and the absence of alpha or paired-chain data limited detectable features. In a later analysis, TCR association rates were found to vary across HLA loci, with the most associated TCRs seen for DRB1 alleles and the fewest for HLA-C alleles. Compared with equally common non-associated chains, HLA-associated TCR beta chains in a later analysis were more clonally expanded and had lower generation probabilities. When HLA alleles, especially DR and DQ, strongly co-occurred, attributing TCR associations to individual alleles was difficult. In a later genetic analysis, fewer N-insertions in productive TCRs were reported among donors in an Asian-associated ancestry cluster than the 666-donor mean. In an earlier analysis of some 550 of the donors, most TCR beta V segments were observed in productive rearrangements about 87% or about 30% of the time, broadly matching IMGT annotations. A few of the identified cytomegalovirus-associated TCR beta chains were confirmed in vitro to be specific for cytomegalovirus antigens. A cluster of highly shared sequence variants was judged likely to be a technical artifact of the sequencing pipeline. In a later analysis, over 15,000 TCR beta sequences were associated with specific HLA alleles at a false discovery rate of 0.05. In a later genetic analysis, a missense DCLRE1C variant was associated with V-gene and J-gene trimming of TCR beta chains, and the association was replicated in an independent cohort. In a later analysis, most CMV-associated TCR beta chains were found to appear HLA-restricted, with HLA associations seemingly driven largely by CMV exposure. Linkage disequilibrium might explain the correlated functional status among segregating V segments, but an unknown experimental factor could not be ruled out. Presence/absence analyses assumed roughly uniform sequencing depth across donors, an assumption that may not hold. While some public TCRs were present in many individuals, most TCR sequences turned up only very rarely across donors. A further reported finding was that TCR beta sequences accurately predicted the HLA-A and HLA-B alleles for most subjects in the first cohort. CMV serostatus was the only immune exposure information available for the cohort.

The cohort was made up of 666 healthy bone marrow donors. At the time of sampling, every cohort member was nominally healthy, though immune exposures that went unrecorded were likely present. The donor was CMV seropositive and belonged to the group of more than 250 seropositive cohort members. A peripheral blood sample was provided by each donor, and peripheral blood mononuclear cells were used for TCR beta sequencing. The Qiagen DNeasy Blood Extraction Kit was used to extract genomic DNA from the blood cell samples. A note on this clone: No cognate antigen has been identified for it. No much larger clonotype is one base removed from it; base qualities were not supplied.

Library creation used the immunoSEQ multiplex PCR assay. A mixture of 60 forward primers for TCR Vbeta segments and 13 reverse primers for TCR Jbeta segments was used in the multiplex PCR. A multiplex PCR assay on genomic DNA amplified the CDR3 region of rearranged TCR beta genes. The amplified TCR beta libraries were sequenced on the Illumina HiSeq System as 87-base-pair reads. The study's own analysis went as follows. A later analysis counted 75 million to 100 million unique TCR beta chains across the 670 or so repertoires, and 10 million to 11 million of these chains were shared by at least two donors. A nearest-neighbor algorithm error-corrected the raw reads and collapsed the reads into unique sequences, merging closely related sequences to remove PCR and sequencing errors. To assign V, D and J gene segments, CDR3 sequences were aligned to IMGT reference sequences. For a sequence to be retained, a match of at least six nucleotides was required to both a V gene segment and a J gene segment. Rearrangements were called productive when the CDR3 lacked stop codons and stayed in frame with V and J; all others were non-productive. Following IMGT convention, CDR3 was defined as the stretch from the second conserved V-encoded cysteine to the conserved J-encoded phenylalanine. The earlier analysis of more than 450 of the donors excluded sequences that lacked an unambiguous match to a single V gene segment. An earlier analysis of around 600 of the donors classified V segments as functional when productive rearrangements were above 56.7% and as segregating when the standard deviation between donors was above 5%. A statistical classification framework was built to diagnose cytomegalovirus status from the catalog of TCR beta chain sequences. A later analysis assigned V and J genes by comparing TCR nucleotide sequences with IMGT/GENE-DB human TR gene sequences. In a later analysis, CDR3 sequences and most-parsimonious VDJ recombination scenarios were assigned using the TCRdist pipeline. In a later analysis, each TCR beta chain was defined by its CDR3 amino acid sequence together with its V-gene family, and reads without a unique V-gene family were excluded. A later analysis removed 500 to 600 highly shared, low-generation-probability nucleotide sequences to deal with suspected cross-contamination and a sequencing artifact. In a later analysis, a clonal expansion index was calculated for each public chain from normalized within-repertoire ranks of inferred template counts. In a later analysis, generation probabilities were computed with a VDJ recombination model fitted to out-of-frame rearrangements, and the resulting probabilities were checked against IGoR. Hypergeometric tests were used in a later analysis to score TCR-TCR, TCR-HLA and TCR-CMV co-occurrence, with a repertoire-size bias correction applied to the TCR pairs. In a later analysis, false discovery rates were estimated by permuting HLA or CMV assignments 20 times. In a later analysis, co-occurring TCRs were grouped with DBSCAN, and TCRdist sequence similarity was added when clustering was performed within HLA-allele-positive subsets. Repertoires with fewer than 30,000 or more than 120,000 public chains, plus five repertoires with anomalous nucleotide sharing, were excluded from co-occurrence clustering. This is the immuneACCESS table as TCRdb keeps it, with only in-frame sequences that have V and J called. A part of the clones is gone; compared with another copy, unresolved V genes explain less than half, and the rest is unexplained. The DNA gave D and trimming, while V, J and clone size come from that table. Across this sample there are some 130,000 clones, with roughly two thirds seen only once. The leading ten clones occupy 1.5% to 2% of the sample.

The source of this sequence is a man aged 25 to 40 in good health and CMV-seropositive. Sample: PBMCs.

The DNA sequence is TGTGCCAGCAGCCCCCCCGGGATCCAAGAGACCCAGTACTTC. It translates as CASSPPGIQETQYF. The rearrangement combines TRBV5-6 with TRBJ2-5, with TRBD2 as a weak D call on 5 bases. The CDR3 covers 14 residues, taking in both the cysteine and the phenylalanine. Here the CDR3 DNA is all that survives: 42 bases in frame from base 1. V lost 4 bases and J lost 1 base; the stretch between them is 11 bases long. Reading the germline V gene gives CDR1 SGHDT and CDR2 YYEEEE. With the portions outside the CDR3 filled from the reference TRBV5-6 and TRBJ2-5 genes, the complete variable region becomes DAGVTQSPTHLIKTRGQQVTLRCSPKSGHDTVSWYQQALGQGPQFIFQYYEEEERQRGNFPDRFSGHQFPNYSSELNVNALLLGDSALYLCASSPPGIQETQYFGPGTRLLVL.